This T cell receptor beta chain is from a study of human T cells and chemical hapten exposure. As for the study in general: TCR yields differed between samples (mainly from small differences in pooled library volume). Study observations and caveats: High-frequency TCRs, those above 1 in 1000, stayed the same after DPC sensitization.

The study extracted total RNA from unfractionated whole blood. What the library attached to individual cDNA molecules were unique molecular identifiers. How the authors handled the data: Per sample, the median was about 95,000 TCRs, with values from roughly 23,000 to 640,000. Using its own MiXCR run on the 5' RACE reads, TCRdb lists one record per CDR3 protein. TCRdb, rather than the study authors, made the V and J calls. The top ten hold more than 1.2% of the sample, which has about 140,000 distinct CDR3 sequences, 4.1% seen once. V shed 5 bases and J 0 bases; nucleotides not matched to a gene: 2. This CDR3 is 14 amino acids long. Germline CDR1 SGDLS, CDR2 YYNGEE. This clonotype was detected many times. Its antigen is as yet unknown.

This sequence joins TRBV9 and TRBJ2-7; 10 bases agree with TRBD1. This receptor was taken from a female donor in good health. The CDR3 sequence: CASSRQGASYEQYF. The CDR3 coding sequence is TGTGCCAGCAGTAGACAGGGGGCCTCCTACGAGCAGTACTTC.